This entry lists 10 T cell receptor beta chains sequenced from one sample in a study of Ad26.COV2.S vaccination and SARS-CoV-2 variants. As to treatment: over 15 received Ad26.COV2.S at low or high dose, single or two shots; about 5 received placebo; per-sample allocation not given. Specimens were obtained on day 63 following the first vaccine or placebo injection. The repertoire was sequenced with immunoSEQ multiplex PCR; TCRdb's copy has only in-frame clones and lacks some. The table shows some 480,000 clones, with around 88% occurring only once. The material was peripheral blood, obtained in a trial of Ad26.COV2.S vaccine versus placebo. The receptor set was obtained from a person aged 18-65 years who received the Ad26.COV2.S COVID-19 vaccine or a placebo.

In this sample, this clone turned up a few times. The chain carries TRBV28 and TRBJ2-7, with TRBD2 as a possible D gene (6 bases). The V end lost 10 bases, the J end lost 3 bases, and 22 bases lay between the germline ends. There are 15 residues in the CDR3. CDR1 is MDHEN and CDR2 is SYDVKM in the germline V gene. CDR3 nucleotides: TGTGCCACCCGCGGAGTGTGGCGGGGAATCTACGAGCAGTACTTC. It codes for CATRGVWRGIYEQYF.

This chain links TRBV2 with TRBJ2-3; D remains ambiguous. Trimming stripped 6 bases from V and 6 bases from J, with 10 bases between. The CDR3 contains 12 residues. From germline, CDR1 is SNHLY and CDR2 FYNNEI. This chain's CDR3 is CASRGSVDTQYF. The DNA of the CDR3 is TGTGCCAGCAGAGGAAGTGTGGATACGCAGTATTTT.

The gene calls are TRBV6-5 and TRBJ2-7; D remains unclear. The germline V gene has CDR1 MNHEY and CDR2 SVGAGI. Trimming cost V 5 bases and J 5 bases, with 7 bases left between them. This CDR3 spans 11 amino acids. The CDR3 DNA reads TGTGCCAGCAGTCGTATTGACGAGCAGTACTTC. Encoded protein: CASSRIDEQYF.

This clone is labeled as medium-sized. The gene calls are TRBV28 and TRBJ2-7; possibly TRBD1 for D (5 bases). The length of the CDR3 is 15 residues. Trimming removed 6 bases from V and 5 bases from J, with 20 bases in between. Germline V gene lookup returns CDR1 MDHEN and CDR2 SYDVKM. The CDR3 loop is CASRSLLGGAHEQYF. CDR3 in DNA: TGTGCCAGCAGGTCCCTTCTAGGTGGGGCCCACGAGCAGTACTTC. Using reference TRBV28 and TRBJ2-7 for the parts outside the CDR3, the full variable domain is DVKVTQSSRYLVKRTGEKVFLECVQDMDHENMFWYRQDPGLGLRLIYFSYDVKMKEKGDIPEGYSVSREKKERFSLILESASTNQTSMYLCASRSLLGGAHEQYFGPGTRLTVT.

The chain recombines TRBV7-2 with TRBJ1-2, with D possibly TRBD1 on 6 matching bases. Germline V CDR1 and CDR2: SGHTA, FQGNSA. V lost 1 base, J lost 8 bases, and 14 bases lay in between. The CDR3 is 14 amino acids. CDR3 amino acids: CASSLDGGARGYTF. The CDR3 nucleotides are TGTGCCAGCAGCTTAGACGGGGGCGCGCGGGGCTACACCTTC.

This chain uses TRBV11-2 with TRBJ2-2; D unclear. The germline CDR1 and CDR2 sequences are SGHAT and FQNNGV. Between the trimmed V and J ends, which lost 2 bases and 4 bases, there was a span of 5 bases. The CDR3 covers 13 residues. The CDR3 sequence: CASSLWSTGELFF. As DNA, the CDR3 is TGTGCCAGCAGCTTATGGTCCACCGGGGAGCTGTTTTTT. The full variable domain, in which reference TRBV11-2 and TRBJ2-2 provide the parts outside the CDR3, is EAGVAQSPRYKIIEKRQSVAFWCNPISGHATLYWYQQILGQGPKLLIQFQNNGVVDDSQLPKDRFSAERLKGVDSTLKIQPAKLEDSAVYLCASSLWSTGELFFGEGSRLTVL.

CDR3 sequence: CASSAGSYEQYF. The CDR3 DNA is TGTGCCAGCAGCGCGGGCTCCTACGAGCAGTACTTC. This chain links TRBV11-2 with TRBJ2-7, with D maybe TRBD2 (5 bases). The CDR3 has 12 amino acids. Trimming removed 5 bases at V and 0 bases at J, with 5 bases between. Germline CDR1 SGHAT, CDR2 FQNNGV.

The CDR3, as DNA: TGTGCCAGCAGCTCGGCTAGGGAGCAGTACTTC. As protein: CASSSAREQYF. The gene calls are TRBV7-2 and TRBJ2-7; D ambiguous. The germline gives CDR1 SGHTA, CDR2 FQGNSA. V was pared by 4 bases and J by 7 bases, with 8 bases between. CDR3 size: 11 residues. The full variable domain, completed using reference TRBV7-2 and TRBJ2-7, is GAGVSQSPSNKVTEKGKDVELRCDPISGHTALYWYRQSLGQGLEFLIYFQGNSAPDKSGLPSDRFSAERTGGSVSTLTIQRTQQEDSAVYLCASSSAREQYFGPGTRLTVT.

The genes are TRBV2 and TRBJ2-7; 7 bases agree with TRBD1. This CDR3 is 13 amino acids long. Germline V gene lookup returns CDR1 SNHLY and CDR2 FYNNEI. J gave up 4 bases and V 9 bases, and 9 bases lay outside the gene matches. The CDR3 bases are TGTGCCAGTACAGGGGCTACCGATTACGAGCAGTACTTC. It yields the protein CASTGATDYEQYF.

The chain couples TRBV19 to TRBJ2-1; TRBD2 agrees at 9 bases. The CDR3 has 11 residues. V lost 9 bases, J lost 8 bases, and 2 bases stayed unmatched. Looked up from germline, CDR1 is LNHDA and CDR2 is SQIVND (reference sequence). The CDR3 region has the DNA TGTGCCAGCGGGACTAGCTATGAGCAGTTCTTC. Protein sequence: CASGTSYEQFF.